The clone carrying this T cell receptor beta chain was detected only a few times. Its antigen remains unknown. TCRdb ran MiXCR on the RT-PCR reads and lists one entry per CDR3 protein. Of approximately 160,000 distinct CDR3 sequences listed, roughly 10% are singletons. These data originate in a study of response to subunit inactivated influenza vaccine. The study, taken as a whole, reports: With each seasonal influenza vaccination, the authors suggested, few new T cells are recruited.

V trimming: 5 bases; J trimming: 4 bases; junction bases outside the gene matches: 5. The V gene's germline CDR1 is SQVTM and CDR2 ANQGSEA. CDR3 length: 13 amino acids. The sample here was CD8+ T cells sorted from PBMCs, taken 23 months after vaccination. This TCR was sampled from a man aged 50-75 years who received an inactivated influenza vaccine. The V and J genes are TRBV29-1 and TRBJ2-3; 8 bases fit TRBD2. The chain's CDR3 is CSVPGGGADTQYF. In DNA, the CDR3 is TGCAGCGTTCCGGGGGGGGGCGCAGATACGCAGTATTTT.